Shown below are 22 T cell receptor beta chains from a single sample sequenced in a study of Graves' ophthalmopathy and Graves' hyperthyroidism (dated by TCRdb to 2016 to 2018). Sequenced using an Illumina HiSeq 2000. For repertoire sequencing, the TCR beta CDR3 regions were amplified from RNA transcripts. The first round of RT-PCR was done with HTBI primers and the Qiagen OneStep RT-PCR kit, and was followed by a second round of multiplex PCR, then size selection and purification. The raw public data were reprocessed by TCRdb itself: fastp quality trimming at Q25, MiXCR clonotype calling, in-frame beta chains only. Here each entry gathers all rows of one CDR3 protein and keeps the most common genes and DNA. The sample data list around 520,000 distinct CDR3 sequences, and under 45% of these were observed just once. The ten largest clones represent roughly 4.5% of the sample. Sequenced: peripheral blood or thyroid tissue (not recorded which). These receptor sequences come from an adult man with Graves' hyperthyroidism.

There are many counts of this clonotype. The V and J genes are TRBV3-1 and TRBJ2-2; D is uncertain. CDR1 is LGHDT, CDR2 YNNKEL, per germline (reference sequence). Deletions cut 4 bases from V and 5 bases from J, with 11 bases between. This CDR3 is built from 14 residues. Written as DNA, the CDR3 is TGTGCCAGCAGCCTAAGTCCAGGTACCGGGGAGCTGTTTTTT. Translation gives CASSLSPGTGELFF.

This clonotype has a count of ten or more. The chain links TRBV2 to TRBJ2-7; D unclear. Trimming removed 4 bases at V and 3 bases at J, with 7 bases between. The germline gives CDR1 SNHLY, CDR2 FYNNEI. CDR3 length: 12 amino acids. The CDR3 DNA reads TGTGCCAGCAGTGGACCAATCTACGAGCAGTACTTC. Its protein is CASSGPIYEQYF.

This clonotype has a count of ten or more. The rearrangement uses TRBV5-1 and TRBJ2-7; D is unresolved. CDR3 length: 16 amino acids. Between the trimmed V and J ends, which lost 0 bases and 5 bases, there was a span of 18 bases. The germline V gene has CDR1 SGHRS and CDR2 YFSETQ. The CDR3 DNA follows: TGCGCCAGCAGCTTGGATTCCGGTACGGCTGGGGACGAGCAGTACTTC. The encoded protein is CASSLDSGTAGDEQYF.

The V and J genes are TRBV2 and TRBJ2-3, with 7 bases lining up with TRBD1. Germline loops: CDR1 SNHLY, CDR2 FYNNEI. The CDR3 is 13 amino acids. The V segment lost 7 bases and the J segment 5 bases; nucleotides outside the gene matches: 6. For the CDR3, the DNA is TGTGCCAGCATGACAGGGATGGTAGATACGCAGTATTTT. The encoded protein is CASMTGMVDTQYF.

This chain connects TRBV7-9 to TRBJ2-5; maybe TRBD2 (5 bases). This CDR3 comprises 17 residues. V lost 5 bases to trimming and J lost 5 bases, with 24 bases between them. CDR1 SEHNR and CDR2 FQNEAQ come from the germline V gene (reference sequence). The CDR3 bases are TGTGCCAGCAGCACTAGGAGGTTGGCCGGACCCGGGGAGACCCAGTACTTC. Translation: CASSTRRLAGPGETQYF.

V is TRBV10-3 and J is TRBJ2-3; TRBD2 agrees at 13 bases. This CDR3 comprises 23 residues. V gave up 6 bases and J gave up 5 bases; unmatched junction bases: 29. Germline V lookup: CDR1 ENHRY, CDR2 SYGVKD. The CDR3, as DNA: TGTGCCATCAGGGCAGGGCCAAACACCGGGACAGCGGGACTAGCGGGGCCGAAAGATACGCAGTATTTT. This codes for CAIRAGPNTGTAGLAGPKDTQYF.

This clonotype was counted ten times or more. The chain links TRBV7-6 to TRBJ1-1; 7 bases map to TRBD1. The length of the CDR3 is 13 residues. J was trimmed by 4 bases and V by 4 bases; bases with no gene match: 3. The germline CDR1 and CDR2 sequences are SGHVS and FNYEAQ. In nucleotides, the CDR3 is TGTGCCAGCAGCTCCACAGGGGCCACTGAAGCTTTCTTT. Translating gives CASSSTGATEAFF.

Of note for this clonotype: One junction end does not reproduce the germline sequence, and a read error may be involved. The chain combines TRBV29-1 with TRBJ2-2; D might be TRBD2 (5 bases). CDR1 and CDR2 (germline): SQVTM, ANQGSEA. The CDR3 consists of 12 residues. The CDR3 loop reads CSVEGTDGELVF. DNA for the CDR3: TGCAGCGTTGAAGGGACCGACGGGGAGCTGGTTTTT.

This clonotype occurred many times. V is TRBV15 and J is TRBJ1-1, with D possibly being TRBD1 (5 bases). V was clipped by 0 bases and J by 5 bases, with 13 bases between them. Germline V lookup: CDR1 LNHNV, CDR2 YYDKDF (reference sequence). CDR3 length: 15 amino acids. The CDR3 nucleotides read TGTGCCACCAGCAGAGATCCAAGGGGTGGGACTGAAGCTTTCTTT. Residues: CATSRDPRGGTEAFF.

This clonotype was recorded at least ten times. At one of its ends the junction is not consistent with the germline gene, which may arise from a read error. The chain carries TRBV7-7 and TRBJ1-2, with TRBD1 identical over 7 bases. Per the germline V gene, CDR1 is SSHAT and CDR2 is FNYEAQ (reference sequence). The CDR3 has 16 residues. CDR3 in amino acids: CASSHPRTGPFYGYTF. DNA for the CDR3: TGTGCTAGCAGCCACCCCCGGACAGGCCCATTCTATGGCTACACCTTC.

This clonotype came up many times. The genes are TRBV6-6 and TRBJ1-2, with D unresolved. The CDR3 runs to 13 residues. CDR1 is MNHNY and CDR2 is SVGAGI in the germline V gene (reference sequence). Trimming removed 2 bases at V and 6 bases at J, with 10 bases between. The CDR3 reads CASSYRQEDGYTF. The CDR3 bases are TGTGCCAGCAGTTACCGTCAGGAGGATGGCTACACCTTC.

This clonotype was seen a few times. The chain uses TRBV24-1 and TRBJ2-2; 7 bases line up with TRBD1. CDR3 length: 17 amino acids. The germline gives CDR1 KGHDR, CDR2 SFDVKD. After removal of 0 bases from V and 6 bases from J, the junction contained 9 bases not matched to a gene. The CDR3 DNA is TGTGCCACCAGTGATTTGAGACCGACAGGGCGGGCCGGGGAGCTGTTTTTT. Translated: CATSDLRPTGRAGELFF.

Comment on this clonotype: At one of its ends the junction is not consistent with the germline gene, which may arise from a read error. The chain combines TRBV7-9 with TRBJ1-3; D is possibly TRBD1 (5 bases). Germline V gene lookup returns CDR1 SEHNR and CDR2 FQNEAQ (reference sequence). The length of the CDR3 is 16 residues. Written as DNA, the CDR3 is TGTGCCAGCAGCTTTGTTACAGGCGCCTCTGGAAACGCCATATATTTT. Encoded protein: CASSFVTGASGNAIYF.

CDR3 loop: CASSEGTSGTYEQYF. DNA of the CDR3: TGTGCCAGCAGCGAGGGGACTAGCGGAACCTACGAGCAGTACTTC. This chain joins TRBV9 and TRBJ2-7; TRBD2 aligns across 11 bases. CDR3 length equals 15 residues. J gave up 2 bases and V 3 bases, and 4 bases lay outside the gene matches. CDR1 is SGDLS and CDR2 is YYNGEE in the germline V gene.

As regards this clonotype: This may be a read error, as it is one base from a much larger clone. J is TRBJ1-2 and V is TRBV6-5, with D perhaps matching TRBD1 (5 bases). Trimming stripped 5 bases from V and 9 bases from J, with 13 bases between. This CDR3 has 12 amino acids. Per the germline V gene, CDR1 is MNHEY and CDR2 is SVGAGI. CDR3 sequence reads: CASSIRGSSYTF. CDR3 coding DNA: TGTGCCAGCAGTATTAGGGGTTCCAGCTACACCTTC.

Turning to this clonotype: This sequence may be a read error, since a much larger clone differs from it by one base. A read error is likely, as this CDR3 ends without the conserved phenylalanine or tryptophan. J is TRBJ1-1 and V is TRBV5-6, with no clear D. Trimming cost V 4 bases and J 1 base, with 8 bases left between them. The V gene's germline CDR1 is SGHDT and CDR2 YYEEEE. This CDR3 spans 13 amino acids. The CDR3 DNA is TGTGCCAGCAGCCTGGGATGGAACACTGAAGCTTTCCTT. It codes for CASSLGWNTEAFL.

This clonotype was counted at least ten times. The chain combines TRBV19 with TRBJ2-7; 10 positions match TRBD1. The V gene end was trimmed by 9 bases and the J gene end by 2 bases; junction bases not matched to a gene: 7. The germline gives CDR1 LNHDA, CDR2 SQIVND (reference sequence). The CDR3 loop spans 14 amino acids. CDR3 sequence reads: CASSTGTGAYEQYF. The CDR3 DNA reads TGTGCCAGCAGCACCGGGACAGGGGCCTACGAGCAGTACTTC.

The table lists this clonotype with many counts. J is TRBJ2-5 and V is TRBV7-2; 8 nucleotides line up with TRBD2. Germline trimming cut 4 bases from V and 2 bases from J; bases unmatched to any gene: 3. The CDR3 is made up of 14 amino acids. CDR1 SGHTA and CDR2 FQGNSA come from the germline V gene. CDR3 in DNA: TGTGCCAGCAGCTCCTCTAGCGGGCAAGAGACCCAGTACTTC. Its translation is CASSSSSGQETQYF.

This clonotype has a count of ten or more. The chain couples TRBV5-8 to TRBJ2-2; D gene uncertain. Germline loops: CDR1 SGHTS, CDR2 YDEGEE. This CDR3 contains 13 residues. The ends were cut back, 2 bases at V and 7 bases at J, with 9 bases in the middle. CDR3 nucleotides: TGTGCCAGCAGCTTTTACTTAGTCGGGGAGCTGTTTTTT. Translation gives CASSFYLVGELFF.

This clonotype was seen repeatedly, ten times or more. The rearrangement uses TRBV5-8 and TRBJ1-2; D perhaps matches TRBD1 (5 bases). The germline V gene has CDR1 SGHTS and CDR2 YDEGEE. The CDR3 spans 14 residues. The V and J ends lost 0 bases and 4 bases respectively, with 10 bases between them. The CDR3 is CASSLESGSYGYTF. The CDR3 coding sequence is TGTGCCAGCAGCTTGGAATCAGGGAGCTATGGCTACACCTTC.

This clonotype was seen more than once but under ten times. The chain combines TRBV12-3 or TRBV12-4 with TRBJ1-4; D may be TRBD1 (5 bases). V was pared by 6 bases and J by 7 bases, with 15 bases between. The CDR3 is made up of 14 amino acids. This CDR3 is CASSDNSGSEKLFF. The DNA of the CDR3 is TGTGCCAGCAGCGATAATTCAGGGAGTGAAAAACTGTTTTTT.

This sequence joins TRBV10-3 and TRBJ2-3, with D hard to call. CDR3 length: 14 residues. Germline assignment: CDR1 ENHRY and CDR2 SYGVKD. Trimming shortened V by 4 bases and J by 4 bases, and 12 bases separated the two germline ends. CDR3 nucleotide sequence: TGTGCCATCAGTGTATCCCAGTCCGCAGATACGCAGTATTTT. Protein: CAISVSQSADTQYF.